This T cell receptor (beta chain) came from a study of blood T cell repertoires in COVID-19. Study information: Whether acute or convalescent, the COVID-19 samples came from the United States, Italy and Spain.

Per the authors' pipeline: Nucleated cell number was recorded as an estimate derived from reference gene primer amplification. Data came from immunoSEQ multiplex PCR; TCRdb stores just in-frame clones and leaves some out. V and J calls and clone size are copied from that table; D and trimming were computed from the DNA. The sample carries approximately 40,000 clones, about 85% recorded once. The CDR3 covers 15 residues. Germline V gene data show CDR1 as LNHNV and CDR2 as YYDKDF (reference sequence). The V end was cut by 0 bases, the J end by 6 bases, with 14 bases between. J is TRBJ1-2 and V is TRBV15; D call uncertain. Sequences were obtained from peripheral blood. The TCR was taken from a man aged 55 to 70 with acute or convalescent COVID-19. The CDR3 protein is CATSRDPGSEDGYTF. CDR3 DNA: TGTGCCACCAGCAGAGATCCCGGCAGCGAAGATGGCTACACCTTC.